Below, 22 T cell receptor beta chains from the same sample are listed, as sequenced in a study of identical twins. Each CDR3 protein is one row after TCRdb ran MiXCR on the 5' RACE reads. This sample has some 560,000 distinct CDR3 sequences; approximately 9.6% occur once, and the top ten carry roughly 3.2%. These data also formed part of another study, on yellow fever vaccine responses in identical twins.

Sequenced material: PBMCs. The receptors come from a woman aged 18 to 35 in good health.

This clonotype was counted a few times. The rearrangement uses TRBV4-3 and TRBJ2-3, with 9 bases that match TRBD2. The CDR3 consists of 16 residues. Trimming cost V 1 base and J 3 bases; bases outside gene matches: 5. Per the germline V gene, CDR1 is LGHNA and CDR2 is YSLEER. The CDR3 region is CASSQARTSETDTQYF. DNA of the CDR3: TGCGCCAGCAGCCAAGCGAGGACTAGCGAGACAGATACGCAGTATTTT.

The chain links TRBV5-1 to TRBJ2-7; the D gene is possibly TRBD2 (5 bases). This CDR3 is built from 15 residues. Trimming stripped 1 base from V and 2 bases from J, with 13 bases between. Germline CDR1 SGHRS, CDR2 YFSETQ. CDR3 region: CASSLTPDGTYEQYF. In nucleotides, the CDR3 is TGCGCCAGCAGCTTGACTCCTGACGGGACCTACGAGCAGTACTTC.

There are a few counts of this clonotype. The V gene is TRBV11-2, the J gene TRBJ1-5; TRBD1 aligns across 10 bases. The V gene end was trimmed by 1 base and the J gene end by 1 base; junction bases not matched to a gene: 7. The V gene's germline CDR1 is SGHAT and CDR2 FQNNGV. This CDR3 spans 18 amino acids. CDR3 bases: TGTGCCAGCAGCTTAGGGACAGGGGGTACGGGGAGCAATCAGCCCCAGCATTTT. Amino acids: CASSLGTGGTGSNQPQHF.

In this sample, this clonotype turned up many times. This chain connects TRBV12-3 or TRBV12-4 to TRBJ2-7; D unclear. V dropped 4 bases and J dropped 6 bases, with 10 bases sitting between them. This CDR3 is built from 12 residues. CDR3 amino acids: CASSSQTPEQYF. The CDR3 coding sequence is TGTGCCAGCAGTTCCCAAACCCCCGAGCAGTACTTC.

In regard to this clonotype: Relative to the germline gene, one junction end is altered; a read error may explain this. The rearrangement links TRBV7-7 to TRBJ2-1; 13 bases line up with TRBD2. Germline V gene lookup returns CDR1 SSHAT and CDR2 FNYEAQ (reference sequence). The CDR3 covers 15 residues. The CDR3 DNA reads as TGTGCTAGCAGACCAACTAGCGGGAGGGTCGATGAGCAGTTCTTC. It is translated as CASRPTSGRVDEQFF.

This clonotype was picked up a small number of times. V usage is TRBV29-1 and J usage is TRBJ1-1, with D possibly being TRBD1 (5 bases). The CDR3 totals 14 residues. V lost 6 bases to trimming and J lost 3 bases, with 17 bases between them. Germline loops: CDR1 SQVTM, CDR2 ANQGSEA. CDR3 sequence: CSVGRGATDTEAFF. In nucleotides, the CDR3 is TGCAGCGTGGGCCGTGGGGCAACTGACACTGAAGCTTTCTTT.

This clonotype has at least ten counts. The chain couples TRBV5-1 to TRBJ2-1; a possible D gene is TRBD2 (6 bases). The ends were cut back, 0 bases at V and 9 bases at J, with 16 bases in the middle. Germline values: CDR1 SGHRS, CDR2 YFSETQ. This CDR3 is built from 15 residues. CDR3 coding DNA: TGCGCCAGCAGCTTGGGGGGGGTCCCTTCCACTGAGCAGTTCTTC. Its protein product is CASSLGGVPSTEQFF. The entire variable domain, with the rest obtained from reference TRBV5-1 and TRBJ2-1, is as follows: KAGVTQTPRYLIKTRGQQVTLSCSPISGHRSVSWYQQTPGQGLQFLFEYFSETQRNKGNFPGRFSGRQFSNSRSEMNVSTLELGDSALYLCASSLGGVPSTEQFFGPGTRLTVL.

In this sample, this clonotype turned up a few times. The chain is built from TRBV25-1 and TRBJ2-7; maybe TRBD1 (5 bases). The germline V gene has CDR1 MGHDK and CDR2 SYGVNS. The CDR3 runs to 12 residues. Trimming removed 6 bases at V and 8 bases at J, with 14 bases between. DNA of the CDR3: TGTGCCAGCAGATCTCAGGCAGGGAAGCAGTACTTC. Translating gives CASRSQAGKQYF.

This clonotype has just a few counts. The CDR3, as DNA: TGTGCCAGCAGCCCTACCCCCCCGGACCCCACTGAAGCTTTCTTT. Amino acid sequence: CASSPTPPDPTEAFF. The chain recombines TRBV6-1 with TRBJ1-1; D not certain. Per germline, CDR1 MNHNS and CDR2 SASEGT. This CDR3 contains 15 residues. The ends were cut back, 6 bases at V and 4 bases at J, with 18 bases in the middle.

DNA for the CDR3: TGCAGTGCTAGAGATCGACGGGGGGCAAGAACTGAAGCTTTCTTT. As protein: CSARDRRGARTEAFF. The rearrangement uses TRBV20-1 and TRBJ1-1; weak D call: TRBD1 (6 bases). Trimming took 0 bases from V and 5 from J, leaving 16 bases between them. The CDR3 consists of 15 residues. The germline gives CDR1 DFQATT, CDR2 SNEGSKA (reference sequence).

This clonotype showed up just a few times. The chain carries TRBV20-1 and TRBJ2-1, with 8 positions matching TRBD2. J lost 6 bases, V lost 0 bases, and 4 bases had no gene match. The CDR3 covers 14 residues. Per the germline V gene, CDR1 is DFQATT and CDR2 is SNEGSKA (reference sequence). CDR3 in amino acids: CSARDRGGSNEQFF. The CDR3 coding sequence is TGCAGTGCTAGAGATCGGGGGGGAAGCAATGAGCAGTTCTTC.

At least ten counts were recorded for this clonotype. The V gene is TRBV28, the J gene TRBJ2-3; no reliable D call. The germline V and J ends were trimmed by 7 bases and 0 bases, with 14 bases remaining between them. Germline V gives CDR1 MDHEN, CDR2 SYDVKM. The CDR3 consists of 15 residues. The CDR3 loop is CASTSLPASTDTQYF. Written as DNA, the CDR3 is TGTGCCAGCACCTCCTTGCCGGCTAGCACAGATACGCAGTATTTT.

This clonotype was seen at least ten times. V gene TRBV18 combines with J gene TRBJ2-5; TRBD2 matches 12 bases. Germline V gene lookup returns CDR1 KGHSH and CDR2 LQKENI. CDR3 length equals 15 residues. Trimming at V came to 1 base and at J to 4 bases, leaving 1 base not matched to a gene. CDR3 protein: CASSPRLAGVETQYF. The CDR3 DNA follows: TGTGCCAGCTCACCACGACTAGCGGGAGTAGAGACCCAGTACTTC.

This clonotype has a handful of counts. This chain links TRBV2 with TRBJ2-2; 9 bases map to TRBD1. V lost 6 bases, J lost 7 bases, and 9 bases stayed unmatched. Looked up from germline, CDR1 is SNHLY and CDR2 is FYNNEI. CDR3 length: 15 amino acids. CDR3 in amino acids: CASRPRTGDGGELFF. CDR3 in DNA: TGTGCCAGCAGGCCCCGGACAGGGGACGGCGGGGAGCTGTTTTTT.

V usage is TRBV7-9 and J usage is TRBJ2-7; no clear D. The CDR3 has 13 amino acids. Trimming shortened V by 5 bases and J by 6 bases, and 14 bases separated the two germline ends. The germline V gene encodes CDR1 SEHNR and CDR2 FQNEAQ (reference sequence). The CDR3 bases are TGTGCCAGCAGCACCAAGGGTGAAGGCGAGCAGTACTTC. It yields the protein CASSTKGEGEQYF.

This clonotype was detected only a few times. CDR3 nucleotide sequence: TGCAGTGCTAGAGATTTAACTAGCGTGGATACGCAGTATTTT. Protein sequence: CSARDLTSVDTQYF. The V and J genes are TRBV20-1 and TRBJ2-3; 7 nucleotides match TRBD2. CDR1 is DFQATT and CDR2 is SNEGSKA in the germline V gene (reference sequence). The CDR3 spans 14 residues. V lost 0 bases, J lost 6 bases, and 6 bases stayed unmatched.

The V and J genes are TRBV21-1 and TRBJ2-1; the table calls TRBD2, which could not be checked here. TRBV21-1 is assigned pseudogene status. The CDR3 totals 17 residues. The CDR3 sequence is CASTKRWEDLTYNEQFF. CDR3 nucleotides: TGTGCCAGCACGAAACGCTGGGAGGACCTAACTTACAATGAGCAGTTCTTC.

In its sample, this clonotype was seen many times. The chain joins TRBV11-2 to TRBJ2-5; 7 positions agree with TRBD2. Trimming took 4 bases from V and 3 from J; bases not matched to a gene: 8. In germline, CDR1 is SGHAT, CDR2 FQNNGV. This CDR3 has 15 amino acids. CDR3: CASSSGTKTKETQYF. CDR3 bases: TGTGCCAGCAGCTCCGGGACTAAGACTAAAGAGACCCAGTACTTC.

The table lists this clonotype with many counts. The chain has TRBV28 and TRBJ1-5; D unresolved. V gave up 3 bases and J gave up 7 bases, with 13 bases separating them. CDR3 length equals 14 residues. CDR1 is MDHEN, CDR2 SYDVKM, per germline. In nucleotides, the CDR3 is TGTGCCAGCAGTTTCTTATTGGGTTTGCAGCCCCAGCATTTT. Its protein product is CASSFLLGLQPQHF. Combining the CDR3 with reference TRBV28 and TRBJ1-5 gives the whole variable domain DVKVTQSSRYLVKRTGEKVFLECVQDMDHENMFWYRQDPGLGLRLIYFSYDVKMKEKGDIPEGYSVSREKKERFSLILESASTNQTSMYLCASSFLLGLQPQHFGDGTRLSIL.

V and J are TRBV12-3 or TRBV12-4 and TRBJ2-7; possible D gene TRBD2, 7 bases. The CDR3 sequence is 14 residues long. Trimming took off 5 bases at V and 1 base at J, with 12 bases between the two ends. CDR3 sequence: CASSMGGPSYEQYF. DNA for the CDR3: TGTGCCAGCAGTATGGGGGGGCCATCCTACGAGCAGTACTTC.

Many counts were recorded for this clonotype. The rearrangement links TRBV12-3 or TRBV12-4 to TRBJ2-7; 10 bases are a match to TRBD1. CDR3 length: 17 amino acids. Trimming removed 3 bases from V and 4 bases from J; junction bases left unmatched: 12. The CDR3 loop is CASSFGSGTGVTYEQYF. CDR3 sequence (DNA): TGTGCCAGCAGTTTCGGCTCCGGGACAGGGGTTACGTACGAGCAGTACTTC.

This clonotype was counted at least ten times. The chain combines TRBV3-1 with TRBJ2-5; TRBD2 agrees at 7 bases. Unmatched junction bases numbered 6, after V lost 0 bases and J lost 5 bases. CDR1 is LGHDT and CDR2 is YNNKEL in the germline V gene (reference sequence). The CDR3 contains 15 residues. The CDR3 nucleotides are TGTGCCAGCAGCCAAGATGGGCGGGAGTCGGAGACCCAGTACTTC. Translated, it gives CASSQDGRESETQYF.